The 17 T cell receptor beta chains below all came from one sample that was sequenced in a study of OX40 agonist ivuxolimab in advanced cancers. Produced via immunoSEQ multiplex PCR; TCRdb's table is partial and in-frame only. The data contain tens of thousands of clones, roughly 93% of them seen just once; the ten biggest clones take up more than 20%. The specimen was CD4+ or CD8+ T cells sorted from blood, collected in a trial of the OX40 agonist ivuxolimab. These receptors were taken from an adult with an advanced solid tumor such as melanoma, head and neck, liver or kidney cancer.

The chain recombines TRBV5-6 with TRBJ2-3; 7 bases match TRBD1. Germline CDR1 reads SGHDT; CDR2 reads YYEEEE. The CDR3 totals 15 residues. V shed 2 bases, J shed 0 bases, and the junction held 3 bases outside the gene matches. The CDR3 DNA sequence: TGTGCCAGCAGCTTTGGGGGACAGAGCACAGATACGCAGTATTTT. Its protein product is CASSFGGQSTDTQYF.

The CDR3, as DNA: TGTGCCAGCAGCTTAGCCTTGACAGGGTCTAGCACAGATACGCAGTATTTT. Translating gives CASSLALTGSSTDTQYF. The chain uses TRBV11-2 and TRBJ2-3; 7 bases are a match to TRBD1. There are 17 residues in the CDR3. The J segment lost 0 bases and the V segment lost 1 base, leaving 7 bases of the junction unmatched. CDR1 is SGHAT and CDR2 is FQNNGV in the germline V gene. Full variable domain (remainder filled in from reference TRBV11-2 and TRBJ2-3): EAGVAQSPRYKIIEKRQSVAFWCNPISGHATLYWYQQILGQGPKLLIQFQNNGVVDDSQLPKDRFSAERLKGVDSTLKIQPAKLEDSAVYLCASSLALTGSSTDTQYFGPGTRLTVL.

V gene TRBV5-1 combines with J gene TRBJ2-2, with TRBD1 as a possible D gene (5 bases). Germline V gene sequence: CDR1 SGHRS, CDR2 YFSETQ. Trimming took off 4 bases at V and 7 bases at J, with 17 bases between the two ends. This CDR3 spans 15 amino acids. The DNA for the CDR3 is TGCGCCAGCAGCCCAGGGTACCTAGGCAACGGGGAGCTGTTTTTT. It translates to CASSPGYLGNGELFF.

In this sample, this clone turned up a few times. This chain links TRBV27 with TRBJ2-5; D is perhaps TRBD2 (5 bases). This CDR3 spans 15 amino acids. Germline loops: CDR1 MNHEY, CDR2 SMNVEV (reference sequence). V lost 6 bases, J lost 5 bases, and 19 bases lay in between. The CDR3 reads CASSPGAGMKETQYF. Here the CDR3 DNA reads TGTGCCAGCAGCCCCGGCGCGGGCATGAAGGAGACCCAGTACTTC.

This sequence joins TRBV28 and TRBJ2-7; the D gene is possibly TRBD1 (6 bases). V lost 5 bases, J lost 6 bases, and 32 bases lay in between. Germline V CDR1 and CDR2: MDHEN, SYDVKM. The CDR3 is made up of 19 amino acids. The CDR3, as DNA: TGTGCCAGCAGTCCTCGACAGGCGTTGGCGTATCGGGAAATGGGCGAGCAGTACTTC. Translation gives CASSPRQALAYREMGEQYF. Using reference TRBV28 and TRBJ2-7 for the parts outside the CDR3, the full variable domain is DVKVTQSSRYLVKRTGEKVFLECVQDMDHENMFWYRQDPGLGLRLIYFSYDVKMKEKGDIPEGYSVSREKKERFSLILESASTNQTSMYLCASSPRQALAYREMGEQYFGPGTRLTVT.

With respect to this clone: This could be a read error, since a much larger clone is one nucleotide away. V gene TRBV27 combines with J gene TRBJ2-1, with TRBD2 identical over 10 bases. The trim removed 5 bases at V and 2 bases at J, leaving 3 bases unmatched. Germline V lookup: CDR1 MNHEY, CDR2 SMNVEV (reference sequence). CDR3 length: 15 residues. The CDR3 protein is CASSPLAGTYNEQFF. The DNA for the CDR3 is TGTGCCAGCAGTCCACTAGCGGGAACCTACAATGAGCAGTTCTTC.

This sequence joins TRBV9 and TRBJ2-1; D is uncertain. Germline CDR1 reads SGDLS; CDR2 reads YYNGEE. V dropped 6 bases and J dropped 8 bases, with 21 bases sitting between them. CDR3 size: 15 residues. CDR3 in amino acids: CASTLTGTTRDEQFF. For the CDR3, the DNA is TGTGCCAGCACCCTAACTGGTACGACAAGGGATGAGCAGTTCTTC.

The genes are TRBV7-9 and TRBJ2-1, with no clear D. The CDR3 is made up of 11 amino acids. Germline V CDR1 and CDR2: SEHNR, FQNEAQ (reference sequence). Trimming took 3 bases from V and 8 from J, leaving 5 bases between them. CDR3 protein: CASSLVDEQFF. The CDR3 DNA sequence: TGTGCCAGCAGCTTGGTGGATGAGCAGTTCTTC.

The J gene is TRBJ2-4, the V gene TRBV13; D possibly corresponds to TRBD1 (5 bases). CDR3 length: 16 amino acids. With 4 bases removed from V and 3 bases from J, the gap between germline ends came to 16 bases. CDR1 is PRHDT, CDR2 FYEKMQ, per germline (reference sequence). The CDR3 loop reads CASSSGPLGLKNIQYF. The CDR3 DNA sequence: TGTGCCAGCAGCTCAGGCCCGCTGGGGCTCAAAAACATTCAGTACTTC. Full variable domain (rest looked up from reference TRBV13 and TRBJ2-4): AAGVIQSPRHLIKEKRETATLKCYPIPRHDTVYWYQQGPGQDPQFLISFYEKMQSDKGSIPDRFSAQQFSDYHSELNMSSLELGDSALYFCASSSGPLGLKNIQYFGAGTRLSVL.

This clone was seen more than once but under ten times. The V gene is TRBV10-3, the J gene TRBJ2-1; no firm D call. V lost 8 bases to trimming and J lost 8 bases, with 4 bases between them. The CDR3 extends over 9 amino acids. CDR1 and CDR2 (germline): ENHRY, SYGVKD. CDR3 sequence: CAIGDEQFF. For the CDR3, the DNA is TGTGCCATCGGGGATGAGCAGTTCTTC.

The chain has TRBV28 and TRBJ1-2; D uncertain. There are 11 residues in the CDR3. Germline lookup yields CDR1 MDHEN and CDR2 SYDVKM. Trimming left V 5 bases short and J 4 bases short, with 5 bases between. The CDR3 DNA reads as TGTGCCAGCAGTGGCTCCTATGGCTACACCTTC. Translated, it gives CASSGSYGYTF.

CDR3 region: CASSVGTSGGDEQFF. The DNA of the CDR3 is TGTGCCAGTAGTGTCGGGACTAGCGGTGGCGATGAGCAGTTCTTC. V and J are TRBV19 and TRBJ2-1; 11 bases fit TRBD2. The V and J ends lost 5 bases and 8 bases, in that order; junction bases with no gene match: 8. Germline CDR1 LNHDA, CDR2 SQIVND (reference sequence). The CDR3 has 15 amino acids.

The chain employs TRBV18 and TRBJ1-3; TRBD1 agrees at 7 bases. This CDR3 is 15 amino acids long. V lost 0 bases and J lost 5; bases outside the gene matches: 4. In germline, CDR1 is KGHSH, CDR2 LQKENI. The CDR3 is CASSPPGTARNTIYF. The CDR3 DNA follows: TGTGCCAGCTCACCACCAGGGACAGCCAGAAACACCATATATTTT.

The rearrangement links TRBV4-3 to TRBJ2-1; possibly TRBD2 for D (6 bases). Trimming took 4 bases from V and 7 from J, leaving 17 bases between them. The CDR3 sequence is 15 residues long. Per germline, CDR1 LGHNA and CDR2 YSLEER. The CDR3 region is CASSPGDWTGNEQFF. The CDR3 DNA follows: TGCGCCAGCAGCCCTGGGGACTGGACGGGGAATGAGCAGTTCTTC.

The V call is TRBV11-2, the J call TRBJ2-7; D is undetermined. This CDR3 spans 12 amino acids. The germline V and J ends were trimmed by 6 bases and 7 bases, with 13 bases remaining between them. Looked up from germline, CDR1 is SGHAT and CDR2 is FQNNGV. The CDR3: CASSRPLREQYF. CDR3 DNA sequence: TGTGCCAGCAGTCGCCCCTTACGGGAGCAGTACTTC. Drawing the rest from reference TRBV11-2 and TRBJ2-7, the complete variable domain is EAGVAQSPRYKIIEKRQSVAFWCNPISGHATLYWYQQILGQGPKLLIQFQNNGVVDDSQLPKDRFSAERLKGVDSTLKIQPAKLEDSAVYLCASSRPLREQYFGPGTRLTVT.

The chain has TRBV9 and TRBJ2-1; 7 nucleotides align to TRBD2. CDR1 and CDR2 from the germline V gene are SGDLS and YYNGEE. The ends lost 3 bases at V and 0 bases at J; junction bases unmatched: 6. CDR3 size: 16 residues. CDR3 in DNA: TGTGCCAGCAGCGGACCTAGCGGCAACTCCTACAATGAGCAGTTCTTC. Its protein product is CASSGPSGNSYNEQFF.

The rearrangement links TRBV14 to TRBJ2-7; the D gene is possibly TRBD2 (5 bases). Trimming took 0 bases from V and 0 from J, leaving 9 bases between them. This CDR3 is built from 15 residues. The V gene's germline CDR1 is SGHDN and CDR2 FVKESK. The CDR3 is CASSQEEVASYEQYF. The CDR3 coding sequence is TGTGCCAGCAGCCAAGAGGAGGTGGCCTCCTACGAGCAGTACTTC.